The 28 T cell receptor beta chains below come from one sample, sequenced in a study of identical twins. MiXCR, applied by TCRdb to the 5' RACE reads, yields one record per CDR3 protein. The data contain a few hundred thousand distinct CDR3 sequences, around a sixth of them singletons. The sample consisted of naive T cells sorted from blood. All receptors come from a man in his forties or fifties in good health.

The DNA of the CDR3 is TGCAGTGCTAGAGGCTCGGCAGGTAGCCCCTACGAGCAGTACTTC. This sequence encodes CSARGSAGSPYEQYF. The chain joins TRBV20-1 to TRBJ2-7; D gene uncertain. In germline, CDR1 is DFQATT, CDR2 SNEGSKA (reference sequence). This CDR3 is 15 amino acids long. Trimming took off 1 base at V and 2 bases at J, with 15 bases between the two ends.

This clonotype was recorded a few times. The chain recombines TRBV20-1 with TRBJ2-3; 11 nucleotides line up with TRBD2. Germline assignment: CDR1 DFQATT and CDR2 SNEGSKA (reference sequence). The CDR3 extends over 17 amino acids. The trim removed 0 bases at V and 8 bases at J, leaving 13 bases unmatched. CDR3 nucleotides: TGCAGTGCTAGAGATGTAGCCACTACTAGCGGGGGAGGTACGCAGTATTTT. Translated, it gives CSARDVATTSGGGTQYF.

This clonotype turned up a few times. The CDR3 DNA follows: TGTGCCAGCAGTTACTCCCCTAGCGGGAGGGGTGAGACCCAGTACTTC. Encoded protein: CASSYSPSGRGETQYF. The chain joins TRBV6-5 to TRBJ2-5; TRBD2 matches at 12 bases. The junction had 4 bases not matched to a gene; V was cut back by 0 bases and J by 5 bases. Germline-derived CDR1 and CDR2 are MNHEY and SVGAGI. The CDR3 contains 16 residues.

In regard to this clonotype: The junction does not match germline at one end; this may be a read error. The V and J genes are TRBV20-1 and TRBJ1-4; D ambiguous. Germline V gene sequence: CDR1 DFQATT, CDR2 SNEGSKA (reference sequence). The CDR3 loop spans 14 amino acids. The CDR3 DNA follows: TGCAGTGCTAGACGGCCTCCCCCTAACGAAAAACTGTTTTTT. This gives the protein CSARRPPPNEKLFF.

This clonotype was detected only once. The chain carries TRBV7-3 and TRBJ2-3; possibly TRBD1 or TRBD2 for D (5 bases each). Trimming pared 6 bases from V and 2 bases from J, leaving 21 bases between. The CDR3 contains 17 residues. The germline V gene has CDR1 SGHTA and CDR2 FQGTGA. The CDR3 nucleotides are TGTGCCAGCAGTTTATTCCCCGGGACGCCATCCACAGATACGCAGTATTTT. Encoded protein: CASSLFPGTPSTDTQYF. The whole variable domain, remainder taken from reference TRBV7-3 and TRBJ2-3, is GAGVSQTPSNKVTEKGKYVELRCDPISGHTALYWYRQSLGQGPEFLIYFQGTGAADDSGLPNDRFFAVRPEGSVSTLKIQRTERGDSAVYLCASSLFPGTPSTDTQYFGPGTRLTVL.

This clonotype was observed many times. This CDR3 is CASSLKVGAEAFF. CDR3 coding DNA: TGTGCCAGCAGCTTAAAGGTGGGGGCTGAAGCTTTCTTT. V is TRBV7-6 and J is TRBJ1-1, with D possibly being TRBD1 (5 bases). CDR3 length equals 13 residues. V gave up 2 bases and J gave up 6 bases, with 10 bases separating them. The V gene's germline CDR1 is SGHVS and CDR2 FNYEAQ.

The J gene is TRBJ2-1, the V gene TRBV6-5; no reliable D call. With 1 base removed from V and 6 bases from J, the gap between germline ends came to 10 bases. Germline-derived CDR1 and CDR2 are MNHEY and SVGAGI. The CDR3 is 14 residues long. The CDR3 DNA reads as TGTGCCAGCAGTTACTTGCAGTTCGGCAATGAGCAGTTCTTC. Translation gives CASSYLQFGNEQFF.

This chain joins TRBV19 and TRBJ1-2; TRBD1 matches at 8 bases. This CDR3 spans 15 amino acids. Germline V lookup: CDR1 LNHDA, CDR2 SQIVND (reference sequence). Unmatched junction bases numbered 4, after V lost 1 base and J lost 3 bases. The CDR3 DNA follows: TGTGCCAGTAGTATAGCAGGGGGCGGCGACTATGGCTACACCTTC. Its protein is CASSIAGGGDYGYTF.

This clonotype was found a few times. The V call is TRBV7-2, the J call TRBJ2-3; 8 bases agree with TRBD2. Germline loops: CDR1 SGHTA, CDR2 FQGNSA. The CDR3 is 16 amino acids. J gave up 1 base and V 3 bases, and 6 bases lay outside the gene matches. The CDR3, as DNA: TGTGCCAGCAGCTTTTTGGCGGGAGGCCGCACAGATACGCAGTATTTT. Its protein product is CASSFLAGGRTDTQYF.

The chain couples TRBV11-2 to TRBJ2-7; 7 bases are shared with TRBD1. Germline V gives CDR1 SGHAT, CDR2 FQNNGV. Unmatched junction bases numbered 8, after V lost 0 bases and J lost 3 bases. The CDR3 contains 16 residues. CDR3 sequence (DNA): TGTGCCAGCAGCTTAGACCGACAGGGTTCCCTCTACGAGCAGTACTTC. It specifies CASSLDRQGSLYEQYF.

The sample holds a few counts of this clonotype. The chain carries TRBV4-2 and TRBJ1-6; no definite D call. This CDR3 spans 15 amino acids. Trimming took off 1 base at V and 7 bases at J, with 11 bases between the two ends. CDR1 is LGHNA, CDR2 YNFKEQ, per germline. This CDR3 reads CASSQAEGWNSPLHF. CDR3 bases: TGTGCCAGCAGCCAAGCGGAGGGATGGAATTCACCCCTCCACTTT.

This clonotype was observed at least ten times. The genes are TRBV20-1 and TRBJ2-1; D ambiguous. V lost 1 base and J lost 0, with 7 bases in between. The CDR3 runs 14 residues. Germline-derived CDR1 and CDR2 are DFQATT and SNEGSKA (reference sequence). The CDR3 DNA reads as TGCAGTGCTAGAGGCGATAGCTCCTACAATGAGCAGTTCTTC. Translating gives CSARGDSSYNEQFF.

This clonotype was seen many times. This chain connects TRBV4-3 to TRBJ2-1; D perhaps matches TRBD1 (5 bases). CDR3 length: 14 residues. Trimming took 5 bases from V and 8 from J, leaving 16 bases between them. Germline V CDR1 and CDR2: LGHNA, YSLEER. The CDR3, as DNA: TGCGCCAGCAGCTACCGGACAAGTTTAGATGAGCAGTTCTTC. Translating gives CASSYRTSLDEQFF.

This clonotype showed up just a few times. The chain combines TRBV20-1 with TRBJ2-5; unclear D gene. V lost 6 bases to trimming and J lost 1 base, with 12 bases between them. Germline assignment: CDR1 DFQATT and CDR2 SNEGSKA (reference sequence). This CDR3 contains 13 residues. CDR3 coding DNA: TGCAGTGCGGGCGTAAACTTCCAAGAGACCCAGTACTTC. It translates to CSAGVNFQETQYF.

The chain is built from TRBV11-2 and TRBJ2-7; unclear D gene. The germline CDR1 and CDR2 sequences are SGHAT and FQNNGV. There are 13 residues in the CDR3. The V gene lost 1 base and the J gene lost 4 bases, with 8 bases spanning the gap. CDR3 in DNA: TGTGCCAGCAGCTTAGGTTTCGAATACGAGCAGTACTTC. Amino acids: CASSLGFEYEQYF.

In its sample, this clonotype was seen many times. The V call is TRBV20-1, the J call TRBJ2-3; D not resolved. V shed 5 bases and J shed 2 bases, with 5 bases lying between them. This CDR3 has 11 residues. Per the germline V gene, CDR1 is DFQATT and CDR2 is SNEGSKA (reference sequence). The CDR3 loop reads CSARSTDTQYF. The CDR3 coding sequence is TGCAGTGCTCGTTCCACAGATACGCAGTATTTT.

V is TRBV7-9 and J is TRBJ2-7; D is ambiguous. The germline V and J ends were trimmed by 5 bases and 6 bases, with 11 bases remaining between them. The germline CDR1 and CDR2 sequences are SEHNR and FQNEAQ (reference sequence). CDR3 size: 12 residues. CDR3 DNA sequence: TGTGCCAGCAGCCCCGGATCGAGCGAGCAGTACTTC. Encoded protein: CASSPGSSEQYF. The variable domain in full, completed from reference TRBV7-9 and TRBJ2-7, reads DTGVSQNPRHKITKRGQNVTFRCDPISEHNRLYWYRQTLGQGPEFLTYFQNEAQLEKSRLLSDRFSAERPKGSFSTLEIQRTEQGDSAMYLCASSPGSSEQYFGPGTRLTVT.

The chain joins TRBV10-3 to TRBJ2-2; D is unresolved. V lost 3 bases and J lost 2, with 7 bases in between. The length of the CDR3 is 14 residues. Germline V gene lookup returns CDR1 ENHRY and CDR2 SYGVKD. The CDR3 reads CAISDEGNTGELFF. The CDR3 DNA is TGTGCCATCAGTGACGAAGGAAACACCGGGGAGCTGTTTTTT.

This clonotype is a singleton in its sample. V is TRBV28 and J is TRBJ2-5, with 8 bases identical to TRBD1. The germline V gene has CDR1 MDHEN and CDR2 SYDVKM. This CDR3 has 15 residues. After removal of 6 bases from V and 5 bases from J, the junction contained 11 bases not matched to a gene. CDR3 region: CASRTDRGWGETQYF. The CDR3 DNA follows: TGTGCCAGCAGAACCGACAGGGGATGGGGTGAGACCCAGTACTTC.

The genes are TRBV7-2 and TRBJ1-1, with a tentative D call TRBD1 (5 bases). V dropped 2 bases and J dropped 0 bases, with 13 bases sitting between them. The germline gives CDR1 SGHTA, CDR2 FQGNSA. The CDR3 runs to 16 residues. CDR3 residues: CASSLIGGTMNTEAFF. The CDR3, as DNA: TGTGCCAGCAGCTTAATCGGAGGGACTATGAACACTGAAGCTTTCTTT.

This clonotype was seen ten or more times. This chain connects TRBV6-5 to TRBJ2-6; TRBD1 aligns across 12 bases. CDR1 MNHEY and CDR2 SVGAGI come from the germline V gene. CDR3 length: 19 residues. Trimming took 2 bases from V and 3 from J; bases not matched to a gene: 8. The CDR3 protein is CASSYGDRGRLYGANVLTF. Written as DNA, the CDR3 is TGTGCCAGCAGTTACGGGGACAGGGGGCGGCTGTATGGGGCCAACGTCCTGACTTTC.

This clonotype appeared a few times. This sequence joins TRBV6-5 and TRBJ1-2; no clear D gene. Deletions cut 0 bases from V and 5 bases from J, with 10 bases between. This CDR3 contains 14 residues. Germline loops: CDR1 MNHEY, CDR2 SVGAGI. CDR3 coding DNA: TGTGCCAGCAGTTACTCGATAGGGCGGTATGGCTACACCTTC. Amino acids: CASSYSIGRYGYTF.

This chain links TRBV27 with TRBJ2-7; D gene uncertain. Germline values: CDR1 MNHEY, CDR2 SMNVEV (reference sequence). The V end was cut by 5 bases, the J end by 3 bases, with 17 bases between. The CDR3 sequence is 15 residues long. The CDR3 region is CASSTSPGFIYEQYF. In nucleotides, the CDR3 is TGTGCCAGCAGTACCAGTCCAGGATTTATCTACGAGCAGTACTTC.

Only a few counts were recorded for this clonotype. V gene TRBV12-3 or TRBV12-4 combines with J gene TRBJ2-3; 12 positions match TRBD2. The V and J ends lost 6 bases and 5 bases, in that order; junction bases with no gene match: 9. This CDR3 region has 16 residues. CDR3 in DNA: TGTGCCAGCAGCCGACGCGGACTAGCGGGGATAGATACGCAGTATTTT. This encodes CASSRRGLAGIDTQYF.

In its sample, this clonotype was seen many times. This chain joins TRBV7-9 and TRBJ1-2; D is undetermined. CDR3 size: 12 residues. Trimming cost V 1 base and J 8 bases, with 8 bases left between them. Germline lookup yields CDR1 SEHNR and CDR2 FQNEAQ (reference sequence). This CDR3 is CASSLERRGYTF. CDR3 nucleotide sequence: TGTGCCAGCAGCTTAGAGCGGAGAGGCTACACCTTC.

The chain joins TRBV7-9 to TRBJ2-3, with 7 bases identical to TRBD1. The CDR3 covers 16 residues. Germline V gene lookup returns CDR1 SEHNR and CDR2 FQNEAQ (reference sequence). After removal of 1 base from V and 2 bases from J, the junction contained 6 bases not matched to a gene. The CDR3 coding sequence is TGTGCCAGCAGCTTAGGAGGGGGCTTTTTCACAGATACGCAGTATTTT. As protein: CASSLGGGFFTDTQYF.

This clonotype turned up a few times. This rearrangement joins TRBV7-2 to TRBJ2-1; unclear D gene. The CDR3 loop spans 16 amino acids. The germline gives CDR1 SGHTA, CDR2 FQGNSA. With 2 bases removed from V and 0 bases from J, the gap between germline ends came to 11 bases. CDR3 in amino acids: CASSLMARSSYNEQFF. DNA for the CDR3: TGTGCCAGCAGCTTAATGGCCAGAAGCTCCTACAATGAGCAGTTCTTC.

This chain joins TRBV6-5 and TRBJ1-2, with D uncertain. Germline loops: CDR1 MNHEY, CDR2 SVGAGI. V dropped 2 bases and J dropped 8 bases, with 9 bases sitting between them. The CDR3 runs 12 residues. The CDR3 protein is CASSYGGRGYTF. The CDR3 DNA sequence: TGTGCCAGCAGTTACGGAGGGCGCGGCTACACCTTC.